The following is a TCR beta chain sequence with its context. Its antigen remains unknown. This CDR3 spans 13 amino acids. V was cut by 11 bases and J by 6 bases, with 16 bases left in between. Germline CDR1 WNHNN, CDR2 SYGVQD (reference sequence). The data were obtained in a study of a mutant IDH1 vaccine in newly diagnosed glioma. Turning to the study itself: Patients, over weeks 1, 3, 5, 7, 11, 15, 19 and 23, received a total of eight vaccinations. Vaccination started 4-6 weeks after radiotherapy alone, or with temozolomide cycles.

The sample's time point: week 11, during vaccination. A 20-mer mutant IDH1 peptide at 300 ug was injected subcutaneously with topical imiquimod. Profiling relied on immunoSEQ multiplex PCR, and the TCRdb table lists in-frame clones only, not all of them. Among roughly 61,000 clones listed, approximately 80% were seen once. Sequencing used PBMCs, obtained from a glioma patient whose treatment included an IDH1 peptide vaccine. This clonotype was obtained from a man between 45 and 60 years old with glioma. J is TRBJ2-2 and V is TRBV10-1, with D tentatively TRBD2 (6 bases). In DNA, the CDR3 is TGCGCCCCTCCCCCGGGGGAGGCCGGGGAGCTGTTTTTT. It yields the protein CAPPPGEAGELFF.